The T cell receptor (beta chain) under discussion was sequenced for a study of T-cell memory formation after mild COVID-19. Study-wide background: TCR clusters were mostly donor specific.

Study results and limitations: Clones that contracted clustered mainly in CM and EM if CD4+ and in EMRA if CD8+. Memory sampled before infection contained some responding clones, suggesting cross-reactive memory joined.

A single record per CDR3 protein comes from TCRdb applying MiXCR to the 5' RACE reads. The sample lists about 430,000 distinct CDR3 sequences; approximately 19% were seen once. CDR1 is SGHTA, CDR2 FQGNSA, per germline. Trimming removed 6 bases from V and 0 bases from J, with 9 bases in between. This CDR3 region has 14 residues. This clonotype has just a few counts. Its antigen is not known. The chain employs TRBV7-2 and TRBJ2-4, with D perhaps TRBD2 (6 bases). The TCR sequence derives from a man younger than 35 who had mild COVID-19 (a few samples of this study predate the infection). Cell type and time point are not known. Sequencing input: PBMCs or a T cell subset sorted from them (not recorded which). The chain's CDR3 is CASRDGGAKNIQYF. The DNA of the CDR3 is TGTGCCAGCAGGGACGGGGGAGCCAAAAACATTCAGTACTTC.